This T cell receptor beta chain was retrieved from a study of yellow fever vaccine responses in identical twins. Findings and caveats of the study: In identical twins, vaccine T cell responses appeared partly shared and partly individual.

TCRdb passed the RT-PCR reads through MiXCR, listing each CDR3 protein once. The repertoire includes roughly 2,600 distinct CDR3 sequences, around three quarters of them detected once, and 8.8% sits in the top ten. There are a few counts of this clonotype. Its antigen remains unknown. The TCR originated in a female donor who received the yellow fever vaccine. Sequenced here: T cells from blood (PBMCs), unsorted or a sorted subset (not recorded which), sampled before or after yellow fever vaccination (not recorded which).

CDR3 region: CASSADGSNQPQHF. The CDR3 DNA reads TGTGCCAGCAGCGCGGACGGGAGCAATCAGCCCCAGCATTTT. V and J are TRBV7-2 and TRBJ1-5; D remains ambiguous. Germline CDR1 SGHTA, CDR2 FQGNSA. This CDR3 comprises 14 residues. Trimming left V 5 bases short and J 1 base short, with 9 bases between. The whole variable domain, filled in from reference TRBV7-2 and TRBJ1-5, reads GAGVSQSPSNKVTEKGKDVELRCDPISGHTALYWYRQSLGQGLEFLIYFQGNSAPDKSGLPSDRFSAERTGGSVSTLTIQRTQQEDSAVYLCASSADGSNQPQHFGDGTRLSIL.